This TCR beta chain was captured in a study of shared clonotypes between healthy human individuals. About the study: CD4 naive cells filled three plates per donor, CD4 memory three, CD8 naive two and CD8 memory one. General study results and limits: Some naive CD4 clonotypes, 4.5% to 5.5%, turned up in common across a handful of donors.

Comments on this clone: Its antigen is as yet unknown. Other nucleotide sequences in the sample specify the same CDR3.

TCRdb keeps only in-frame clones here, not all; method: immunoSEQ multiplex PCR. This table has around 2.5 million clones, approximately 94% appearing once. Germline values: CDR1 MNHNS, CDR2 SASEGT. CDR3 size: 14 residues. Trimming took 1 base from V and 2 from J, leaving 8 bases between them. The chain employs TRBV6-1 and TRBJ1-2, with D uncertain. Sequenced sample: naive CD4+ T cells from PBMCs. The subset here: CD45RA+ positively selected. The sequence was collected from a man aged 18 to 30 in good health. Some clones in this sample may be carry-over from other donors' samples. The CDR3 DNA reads TGTGCCAGCAGTGAAGACGGCAGAAACTATGGCTACACCTTC. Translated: CASSEDGRNYGYTF.